One sample yielded the 22 T cell receptor beta chains listed below, sequenced in a study of blood T cell repertoires in COVID-19. Profiling relied on immunoSEQ multiplex PCR, and the TCRdb table lists in-frame clones only, not all of them. The sample has tens of thousands of clones; nearly 90% are singletons. Input material: peripheral blood. These receptor sequences come from a human donor with acute or convalescent COVID-19. The donor label of this sample is uncertain.

This sequence joins TRBV30 and TRBJ2-2; D is perhaps TRBD2 (7 bases). The CDR3 is made up of 13 amino acids. V lost 4 bases and J lost 7, with 13 bases in between. CDR1 GTSNPN and CDR2 SVGIG come from the germline V gene (reference sequence). The CDR3 coding sequence is TGTGCCTGGACCGGAGGGGGGGTCGGGGAGCTGTTTTTT. Protein: CAWTGGGVGELFF.

The chain is built from TRBV25-1 and TRBJ2-3; TRBD2 agrees at 8 bases. Unmatched junction bases numbered 7, after V lost 2 bases and J lost 3 bases. The CDR3 length is 16 residues. Germline values: CDR1 MGHDK, CDR2 SYGVNS. The CDR3 protein is CASSEGSGKVTDTQYF. CDR3 in DNA: TGTGCCAGCAGTGAAGGTAGCGGGAAAGTGACAGATACGCAGTATTTT. The variable domain in full, completed from reference TRBV25-1 and TRBJ2-3, reads EADIYQTPRYLVIGTGKKITLECSQTMGHDKMYWYQQDPGMELHLIHYSYGVNSTEKGDLSSESTVSRIRTEHFPLTLESARPSHTSQYLCASSEGSGKVTDTQYFGPGTRLTVL.

This clone was detected only a few times. The chain carries TRBV2 and TRBJ2-5; D remains ambiguous. With 6 bases removed from V and 0 bases from J, the gap between germline ends came to 8 bases. The germline V gene encodes CDR1 SNHLY and CDR2 FYNNEI. The CDR3 runs to 13 residues. The CDR3 is CASSQDYQETQYF. The CDR3 DNA is TGTGCCAGCAGCCAAGACTACCAAGAGACCCAGTACTTC.

The J gene is TRBJ1-4, the V gene TRBV20-1, with D perhaps matching TRBD1 (6 bases). The CDR3 extends over 15 amino acids. Per germline, CDR1 DFQATT and CDR2 SNEGSKA (reference sequence). Deletions cut 3 bases from V and 3 bases from J, with 14 bases between. CDR3 in DNA: TGCAGTGCTAGTGTGGGAGGGGGATCTAATGAAAAACTGTTTTTT. Translated: CSASVGGGSNEKLFF.

The V gene is TRBV7-9, the J gene TRBJ1-1; D not certain. Trimming removed 6 bases from V and 3 bases from J, with 11 bases in between. In germline, CDR1 is SEHNR, CDR2 FQNEAQ (reference sequence). The CDR3 consists of 13 residues. CDR3 DNA sequence: TGTGCCAGCAGTCAGGTGCTGGACACTGAAGCTTTCTTT. The encoded protein is CASSQVLDTEAFF.

V and J are TRBV10-3 and TRBJ1-2, with D unclear. This CDR3 spans 16 amino acids. V was trimmed by 6 bases and J by 2 bases, leaving 19 bases between them. Germline V CDR1 and CDR2: ENHRY, SYGVKD. The CDR3 DNA follows: TGTGCCATCAGCGTAAGCGGGGTCTTACCCAACTATGGCTACACCTTC. Protein sequence: CAISVSGVLPNYGYTF.

V is TRBV15 and J is TRBJ2-5; TRBD1 matches 7 bases. Germline V gene data show CDR1 as LNHNV and CDR2 as YYDKDF (reference sequence). This CDR3 has 16 amino acids. Trimming removed 5 bases from V and 4 bases from J; junction bases left unmatched: 13. The CDR3 coding sequence is TGTGCCACCAGCTCCCGAGGTCCGACAGGGATAGAGACCCAGTACTTC. Residues: CATSSRGPTGIETQYF.

J is TRBJ2-3 and V is TRBV10-3; no clear D gene. Trimming removed 3 bases at V and 4 bases at J, with 11 bases between. The CDR3 sequence is 14 residues long. Looked up from germline, CDR1 is ENHRY and CDR2 is SYGVKD. CDR3 region: CAISDLSGADTQYF. CDR3 coding DNA: TGTGCCATCAGTGATCTTTCAGGTGCAGATACGCAGTATTTT.

V and J are TRBV18 and TRBJ1-4; D unresolved. Germline assignment: CDR1 KGHSH and CDR2 LQKENI. V shed 4 bases and J shed 5 bases, with 8 bases lying between them. The CDR3 length is 13 residues. The CDR3 DNA reads as TGTGCCAGCTCACGAGGGATAAATGAAAAACTGTTTTTT. The encoded protein is CASSRGINEKLFF.

The V gene is TRBV11-2, the J gene TRBJ2-7, with no clear D. Trimming took 5 bases from V and 4 from J, leaving 12 bases between them. Per the germline V gene, CDR1 is SGHAT and CDR2 is FQNNGV. This CDR3 contains 13 residues. CDR3 in amino acids: CASSRDSPYEQYF. The CDR3 region has the DNA TGTGCCAGCAGCCGAGACTCTCCTTACGAGCAGTACTTC.

This clone was seen once. This chain connects TRBV7-2 to TRBJ2-3; 8 nucleotides agree with TRBD2. The J segment lost 5 bases and the V segment lost 6 bases, leaving 7 bases of the junction unmatched. Germline CDR1 reads SGHTA; CDR2 reads FQGNSA. The CDR3 contains 14 residues. CDR3 sequence (DNA): TGTGCCAGCAGGCCCGGGGGGGTGGGAGATACGCAGTATTTT. Amino acids: CASRPGGVGDTQYF.

This chain links TRBV28 with TRBJ1-2, with TRBD1 matching 7 bases. CDR1 is MDHEN, CDR2 SYDVKM, per germline. V trimming: 10 bases; J trimming: 4 bases; junction bases outside the gene matches: 12. The CDR3 consists of 14 residues. CDR3 DNA: TGTGCCATATCGACAGGGACCCCCACCTATGGCTACACCTTC. It translates to CAISTGTPTYGYTF.

The CDR3 loop reads CASSVRTGVETQYF. The CDR3 region has the DNA TGTGCCAGCAGCGTGAGGACAGGGGTTGAGACCCAGTACTTC. The V call is TRBV9, the J call TRBJ2-5; 9 nucleotides line up with TRBD1. Germline CDR1 is SGDLS and CDR2 is YYNGEE. The CDR3 has 14 residues. The trim removed 2 bases at V and 5 bases at J, leaving 4 bases unmatched.

The chain recombines TRBV10-3 with TRBJ2-3, with TRBD1 matching over 7 bases. Germline V gene sequence: CDR1 ENHRY, CDR2 SYGVKD. Trimming at V came to 2 bases and at J to 1 base, leaving 3 bases not matched to a gene. CDR3 length equals 15 residues. The CDR3 sequence is CAISEAGTGTDTQYF. The CDR3 bases are TGTGCCATCAGTGAGGCCGGGACAGGCACAGATACGCAGTATTTT.

The genes are TRBV15 and TRBJ2-5; a possible D gene is TRBD2 (5 bases). Per the germline V gene, CDR1 is LNHNV and CDR2 is YYDKDF (reference sequence). The CDR3 runs 15 residues. V lost 3 bases and J lost 4, with 15 bases in between. The CDR3 DNA reads as TGTGCCACCAGCAGGGCCGGGGATTCGGTAGAGACCCAGTACTTC. As protein: CATSRAGDSVETQYF.

The chain recombines TRBV15 with TRBJ2-5, with D tentatively TRBD2 (5 bases). CDR1 is LNHNV, CDR2 YYDKDF, per germline (reference sequence). This CDR3 has 14 residues. V was trimmed by 1 base and J by 3 bases, leaving 9 bases between them. CDR3 sequence: CATSRGGPEETQYF. The CDR3 nucleotides are TGTGCCACCAGCAGAGGCGGGCCCGAAGAGACCCAGTACTTC.

V is TRBV12-3 or TRBV12-4 and J is TRBJ1-3; no reliable D call. Trimming shortened V by 6 bases and J by 5 bases, and 8 bases separated the two germline ends. The CDR3 totals 12 residues. CDR3 sequence (DNA): TGTGCCAGCAGCCCCTTCCGAAACACCATATATTTT. As protein: CASSPFRNTIYF.

The chain's CDR3 is CASSGSGVFGNTIYF. Written as DNA, the CDR3 is TGTGCCAGCAGCGGTTCGGGGGTTTTTGGAAACACCATATATTTT. This chain joins TRBV7-8 and TRBJ1-3; D perhaps matches TRBD1 (5 bases). The V gene lost 5 bases and the J gene lost 3 bases, with 14 bases spanning the gap. The CDR3 runs 15 residues. Germline V gene sequence: CDR1 SGHVS, CDR2 FQNEAQ. Using reference TRBV7-8 and TRBJ1-3 for the parts outside the CDR3, the full variable domain is GAGVSQSPRYKVAKRGQDVALRCDPISGHVSLFWYQQALGQGPEFLTYFQNEAQLDKSGLPSDRFFAERPEGSVSTLKIQRTQQEDSAVYLCASSGSGVFGNTIYFGEGSWLTVV.

The V call is TRBV7-2, the J call TRBJ2-2; weak D call: TRBD1 (5 bases). The CDR3 is 13 residues long. With 2 bases removed from V and 5 bases from J, the gap between germline ends came to 6 bases. The germline CDR1 and CDR2 sequences are SGHTA and FQGNSA. The CDR3 here is CASSLQGTGELFF. CDR3 nucleotides: TGTGCCAGCAGCTTACAGGGAACCGGGGAGCTGTTTTTT.

This clone was seen more than once but under ten times. V is TRBV6-5 and J is TRBJ1-1; a possible D gene is TRBD1 (5 bases). The CDR3 extends over 14 amino acids. The germline V gene encodes CDR1 MNHEY and CDR2 SVGAGI. Deletions cut 2 bases from V and 9 bases from J, with 16 bases between. The CDR3 DNA follows: TGTGCCAGCAGTTACGGGGCACTCAGGGCCCAAGCTTTCTTT. This gives the protein CASSYGALRAQAFF.

This clone is a singleton in its sample. V and J are TRBV7-9 and TRBJ2-5; 8 bases are shared with TRBD1. The CDR3 is made up of 13 amino acids. CDR1 is SEHNR and CDR2 is FQNEAQ in the germline V gene (reference sequence). V was pared by 4 bases and J by 4 bases, with 2 bases of the junction left unmatched. The CDR3 here is CASSSTGGETQYF. DNA of the CDR3: TGTGCCAGCAGCTCTACAGGGGGAGAGACCCAGTACTTC.

This chain connects TRBV29-1 to TRBJ2-1; D might be TRBD1 (6 bases). This CDR3 contains 13 residues. V was shortened by 7 bases and J by 6 bases, with 16 bases between the two germline ends. The germline gives CDR1 SQVTM, CDR2 ANQGSEA. Written as DNA, the CDR3 is TGCAGCGCCGTAGGGGGAGCGACCAATGAGCAGTTCTTC. Residues: CSAVGGATNEQFF.